The entry below gives a single T cell receptor (beta chain) sequence along with its context. These data come from a study of blood T cell repertoires in COVID-19. Study-wide context: From T cells, B-cell-depleted T cells, or PBMCs came the material, which was cDNA or gDNA.

TCRdb keeps only in-frame clones here, not all; method: immunoSEQ multiplex PCR. The table includes over 130,000 clones, approximately 80% detected once. Participants classified as exposed had met a COVID-19 case within 2 weeks before study entry. This CDR3 is built from 12 residues. Germline-derived CDR1 and CDR2 are LNHDA and SQIVND (reference sequence). Trimming removed 1 base from V and 3 bases from J, with 2 bases in between. The TCR comes from a woman younger than 30 who had been exposed to COVID-19. The V call is TRBV19, the J call TRBJ2-3, with D unresolved. The specimen sequenced was PBMCs or T cells enriched from blood (not recorded which). This chain's CDR3 is CASSIATDTQYF. The CDR3 bases are TGTGCCAGTAGTATAGCTACAGATACGCAGTATTTT.